Each of the 26 T cell receptor beta chains below was sequenced from the same sample in a study of T cells in Graves' hyperthyroidism and ophthalmopathy. Amplification of TCR beta CDR3 regions used RNA as the template. With the HTBI primer set, the TCR CDR3 went through a first round of RT-PCR. TCRdb fed the multiplex PCR reads into MiXCR, producing one record per CDR3 protein. The data contain 500,000 to 600,000 distinct CDR3 sequences, about 43% of them singletons. The sequencing sample was made of peripheral blood or thyroid tissue (not recorded which). The receptor set was obtained from an adult woman with Graves' disease, either hyperthyroidism or ophthalmopathy (not recorded which).

This clonotype was observed at least ten times. The rearrangement uses TRBV7-8 and TRBJ2-3; 7 bases are shared with TRBD2. Germline V lookup: CDR1 SGHVS, CDR2 FQNEAQ. V trimming: 1 base; J trimming: 5 bases; junction bases outside the gene matches: 12. The CDR3 spans 17 residues. The CDR3 nucleotides are TGTGCCAGCAGCTTAGAGAGGATTCCGACTAGCCAAGATACGCAGTATTTT. Translation gives CASSLERIPTSQDTQYF.

The chain joins TRBV29-1 to TRBJ2-5; TRBD2 is a possible D gene (6 bases). V was shortened by 1 base and J by 5 bases, with 11 bases between the two germline ends. CDR3 length equals 13 residues. Looked up from germline, CDR1 is SQVTM and CDR2 is ANQGSEA. This chain's CDR3 is CSVEGGLRETQYF. CDR3 nucleotides: TGCAGCGTTGAAGGGGGACTCCGGGAGACCCAGTACTTC.

This clonotype showed up many times. The J gene is TRBJ2-7, the V gene TRBV5-6; D might be TRBD2 (5 bases). Germline V gene data show CDR1 as SGHDT and CDR2 as YYEEEE. Trimming removed 4 bases at V and 3 bases at J, with 14 bases between. This CDR3 comprises 14 residues. The CDR3 is CASSATTEVYEQYF. The DNA for the CDR3 is TGTGCCAGCAGCGCGACGACGGAGGTCTACGAGCAGTACTTC.

This clonotype has ten or more counts. V is TRBV5-1 and J is TRBJ2-7; D may be TRBD1 (6 bases). Between the trimmed V and J ends, which lost 1 base and 2 bases, there was a span of 10 bases. The CDR3 runs 14 residues. The germline gives CDR1 SGHRS, CDR2 YFSETQ. CDR3 loop: CASSLRQETYEQYF. CDR3 coding DNA: TGCGCCAGCAGCTTGCGACAGGAGACCTACGAGCAGTACTTC.

The V gene is TRBV29-1, the J gene TRBJ2-2, with a possible D match to TRBD2 (6 bases). The CDR3 consists of 12 residues. Trimming pared 7 bases from V and 3 bases from J, leaving 9 bases between. The germline V gene encodes CDR1 SQVTM and CDR2 ANQGSEA. CDR3 residues: CSAGLYTGELFF. Here the CDR3 DNA reads TGCAGCGCGGGACTTTACACCGGGGAGCTGTTTTTT.

This clonotype came up many times. The V gene is TRBV20-1, the J gene TRBJ2-7; D remains ambiguous. CDR3 length equals 12 residues. Trimming pared 4 bases from V and 5 bases from J, leaving 12 bases between. Germline values: CDR1 DFQATT, CDR2 SNEGSKA (reference sequence). CDR3 sequence: CSAISGSDEQYF. The CDR3 region has the DNA TGCAGTGCTATCAGTGGTTCTGACGAGCAGTACTTC.

The gene calls are TRBV7-2 and TRBJ1-2; 7 positions match TRBD1. Germline CDR1 and CDR2: SGHTA and FQGNSA. The J segment lost 4 bases and the V segment lost 0 bases, leaving 8 bases of the junction unmatched. CDR3 size: 16 residues. This CDR3 is CASSLAGQNLGYGYTF. Written as DNA, the CDR3 is TGTGCCAGCAGCTTAGCGGGACAGAACCTTGGCTATGGCTACACCTTC.

At least ten counts were recorded for this clonotype. The chain joins TRBV27 to TRBJ2-5, with TRBD2 matching 7 bases. V dropped 6 bases and J dropped 5; count of bases not matched to a gene: 12. The CDR3 sequence is 15 residues long. Germline V gene sequence: CDR1 MNHEY, CDR2 SMNVEV (reference sequence). The chain's CDR3 is CASSNLGGPGETQYF. The DNA of the CDR3 is TGTGCCAGCAGCAATTTGGGAGGGCCGGGGGAGACCCAGTACTTC.

This clonotype came up many times. The chain recombines TRBV12-3 or TRBV12-4 with TRBJ1-6, with a possible D match to TRBD1 (6 bases). Trimming shortened V by 7 bases and J by 9 bases, and 10 bases separated the two germline ends. The CDR3 extends over 12 amino acids. The CDR3 protein is CASTTQGSPLHF. The CDR3 DNA sequence: TGTGCCAGCACCACACAGGGTTCACCCCTCCACTTT.

The sample holds many counts of this clonotype. The chain joins TRBV6-4 to TRBJ1-3; D gene ambiguous. Per the germline V gene, CDR1 is MRHNA and CDR2 is SNTAGT. The CDR3 sequence is 13 residues long. Trimming stripped 11 bases from V and 4 bases from J, with 15 bases between. CDR3 protein: CARFAAKGNTIYF. The CDR3 DNA is TGTGCCCGATTTGCGGCTAAGGGAAACACCATATATTTT.

This clonotype was counted ten times or more. This rearrangement joins TRBV2 to TRBJ1-5, with 7 bases that match TRBD1. The CDR3 is 14 amino acids. CDR1 and CDR2 from the germline V gene are SNHLY and FYNNEI. After removal of 6 bases from V and 0 bases from J, the junction contained 2 bases not matched to a gene. The CDR3 here is CASSDRDSNQPQHF. DNA of the CDR3: TGTGCCAGCAGCGACAGGGATAGCAATCAGCCCCAGCATTTT. Drawing the rest from reference TRBV2 and TRBJ1-5, the complete variable domain is EPEVTQTPSHQVTQMGQEVILRCVPISNHLYFYWYRQILGQKVEFLVSFYNNEISEKSEIFDDQFSVERPDGSNFTLKIRSTKLEDSAMYFCASSDRDSNQPQHFGDGTRLSIL.

J is TRBJ2-7 and V is TRBV4-1, with D tentatively TRBD1 or TRBD2 (5 bases each). Germline CDR1 is MGHRA and CDR2 is YSYEKL. The CDR3 sequence is 18 residues long. The V end lost 4 bases, the J end lost 0 bases, and 22 bases lay between the germline ends. CDR3 sequence: CASSPPSTAPGSSYEQYF. The DNA for the CDR3 is TGCGCCAGCAGCCCGCCCTCTACAGCGCCAGGGAGCTCCTACGAGCAGTACTTC.

There are a few counts of this clonotype. This chain uses TRBV30 with TRBJ1-2, with D perhaps matching TRBD1 (5 bases). The CDR3 sequence is 14 residues long. The ends were cut back, 4 bases at V and 8 bases at J, with 20 bases in the middle. Germline values: CDR1 GTSNPN, CDR2 SVGIG (reference sequence). Written as DNA, the CDR3 is TGTGCCTGGACTCCAAGTAGACAGCTTAGGGGCTACACCTTC. This translates into CAWTPSRQLRGYTF.

This clonotype was found many times. The chain joins TRBV15 to TRBJ1-5, with D uncertain. Looked up from germline, CDR1 is LNHNV and CDR2 is YYDKDF (reference sequence). The CDR3 is 16 amino acids. The V gene lost 0 bases and the J gene lost 2 bases, with 11 bases spanning the gap. The CDR3 loop reads CATSRDELVGNQPQHF. For the CDR3, the DNA is TGTGCCACCAGCAGAGATGAGCTTGTGGGCAATCAGCCCCAGCATTTT.

This clonotype has at least ten counts. The V call is TRBV20-1, the J call TRBJ2-2, with D maybe TRBD1 (6 bases). V lost 5 bases, J lost 2 bases, and 12 bases lay in between. The CDR3 spans 14 residues. The V gene's germline CDR1 is DFQATT and CDR2 SNEGSKA (reference sequence). The CDR3 region has the DNA TGCAGTGCTGGCGTAGGGGGTAACACCGGGGAGCTGTTTTTT. Its protein product is CSAGVGGNTGELFF.

There are many counts of this clonotype. The rearrangement links TRBV24-1 to TRBJ2-7, with no clear D. The ends were cut back, 2 bases at V and 3 bases at J, with 16 bases in the middle. This CDR3 has 16 residues. Germline values: CDR1 KGHDR, CDR2 SFDVKD. CDR3 sequence (DNA): TGTGCCACCAGTGATTCGGTTTCCGGACGGCACTACGAGCAGTACTTC. The encoded protein is CATSDSVSGRHYEQYF.

The V call is TRBV28, the J call TRBJ1-6; D is unclear. The CDR3 consists of 13 residues. Trimming cost V 5 bases and J 7 bases, with 9 bases left between them. CDR1 and CDR2 (germline): MDHEN, SYDVKM. The chain's CDR3 is CASSLKGNSPLHF. CDR3 in DNA: TGTGCCAGCAGTCTCAAAGGAAATTCACCCCTCCACTTT.

The rearrangement joins TRBV15 to TRBJ1-5; no clear D. This CDR3 is 14 amino acids long. Germline V lookup: CDR1 LNHNV, CDR2 YYDKDF (reference sequence). Trimming left V 5 bases short and J 4 bases short, with 12 bases between. The CDR3 protein is CATSPRTSNQPQHF. CDR3 nucleotide sequence: TGTGCCACCAGCCCCCGCACCTCAAATCAGCCCCAGCATTTT.

The gene calls are TRBV15 and TRBJ2-7; 8 nucleotides align to TRBD2. CDR3 length: 16 amino acids. With V trimmed by 3 bases and J by 5 bases, 12 bases remained unmatched. The germline CDR1 and CDR2 sequences are LNHNV and YYDKDF (reference sequence). Here the CDR3 reads CATSSLPGGGHDEQYF. As DNA, the CDR3 is TGTGCCACCAGCAGCTTGCCCGGGGGGGGGCACGACGAGCAGTACTTC. Complete variable domain (other parts from reference TRBV15 and TRBJ2-7): DAMVIQNPRYQVTQFGKPVTLSCSQTLNHNVMYWYQQKSSQAPKLLFHYYDKDFNNEADTPDNFQSRRPNTSFCFLDIRSPGLGDTAMYLCATSSLPGGGHDEQYFGPGTRLTVT.

The chain has TRBV24-1 and TRBJ1-2; a weak D match, TRBD1 (5 bases). The CDR3 is 12 residues long. Per germline, CDR1 KGHDR and CDR2 SFDVKD. The CDR3, as DNA: TGTGCTGGTGGGCAGGGCCGCTATGGCTACACCTTC. Amino acids: CAGGQGRYGYTF.

The rearrangement joins TRBV25-1 to TRBJ1-6, with unresolved D. The CDR3 extends over 14 amino acids. Trimming left V 5 bases short and J 10 bases short, with 15 bases between. Looked up from germline, CDR1 is MGHDK and CDR2 is SYGVNS. CDR3 sequence: CASSITSVGSPLHF. The CDR3 coding sequence is TGTGCCAGCAGTATTACCAGCGTGGGGTCACCCCTCCACTTT.

This sequence joins TRBV20-1 and TRBJ1-6; 7 positions match TRBD1. Germline loops: CDR1 DFQATT, CDR2 SNEGSKA (reference sequence). The CDR3 runs 14 residues. V shed 6 bases, J shed 9 bases, and the junction held 11 bases outside the gene matches. The CDR3 reads CSARDRVGGSPLHF. CDR3 in DNA: TGCAGTGCCCGCGACAGGGTAGGGGGTTCACCCCTCCACTTT.

This clonotype occurred many times. DNA for the CDR3: TGTGCCAGCAGTTGGGGCAGGGTGAACACTGAAGCTTTCTTT. Translation gives CASSWGRVNTEAFF. The chain carries TRBV6-1 and TRBJ1-1, with a possible D match to TRBD1 (5 bases). V was shortened by 5 bases and J by 0 bases, with 10 bases between the two germline ends. The CDR3 contains 14 residues. CDR1 MNHNS and CDR2 SASEGT come from the germline V gene.

J is TRBJ2-7 and V is TRBV10-2; 8 nucleotides match TRBD1. The CDR3 has 14 amino acids. CDR1 and CDR2 (germline): WSHSY, SAAADI. V shed 7 bases, J shed 5 bases, and the junction held 10 bases outside the gene matches. CDR3 in amino acids: CASMGTGVWDEQYF. CDR3 nucleotide sequence: TGCGCCAGCATGGGGACAGGTGTATGGGACGAGCAGTACTTC.

Details on this clonotype: No conserved phenylalanine or tryptophan ends this CDR3, so it is likely a read error. No DNA is shown, since the ends of the CDR3 on it are uncertain; the CDR3 is the one TCRdb lists. The CDR3: CASSLGWGSGT. The chain couples TRBV5-1 to TRBJ2-6. The length of the CDR3 is 11 amino acids, counting both ends. Germline V gene sequence: CDR1 SGHRS, CDR2 YFSETQ.

This clonotype has a count of ten or more. The chain couples TRBV7-2 to TRBJ2-7; D gene unclear. Germline V gene lookup returns CDR1 SGHTA and CDR2 FQGNSA. Trimming took off 5 bases at V and 0 bases at J, with 11 bases between the two ends. CDR3 size: 14 residues. As DNA, the CDR3 is TGTGCCAGCAGCGGGATCGGAAGCTCCTACGAGCAGTACTTC. It encodes CASSGIGSSYEQYF.